This T cell receptor (beta chain) was captured by sequencing in a study of spatial heterogeneity in lung cancer. The overall study: Each time, sequencing found more beta-chain sequences than alpha-chain sequences.

With 4 bases clipped from V and 7 bases from J, the junction kept 10 bases outside the gene matches. CDR3 length equals 17 residues. The germline V gene has CDR1 SGHVS and CDR2 FNYEAQ. The time point here: sample taken at primary tumor resection. The input material, whole RNA from tumor, nontumor lung or frozen PBMC, was sequenced unsorted. Study-wide points: Relative to follow-up, resection was when ubiquitous expanded tumor TCRs appeared more in blood.

Comments on this clonotype: What it binds is not known.

TCRdb called the 5' RACE reads again in MiXCR, with one record for every CDR3 protein. The sample yields fewer than 25,000 distinct CDR3 sequences, 2.5% to 4% seen once. This material consisted of PBMCs, taken at surgery. The source of this sequence is a female donor with early-stage non-small cell lung cancer. This chain connects TRBV7-6 to TRBJ2-1; 13 bases match TRBD2. CDR3 nucleotides: TGTGCCAGCAGCTACCGGACTAGCGGGAGAATTGGGAATGAGCAGTTCTTC. Its protein product is CASSYRTSGRIGNEQFF.